This T cell receptor (beta chain) is from a study of T cell repertoires in cytomegalovirus infection (dated by TCRdb to about 2019). A note on the overall study: The HLA type of each donor mattered for the analysis, because public TCR beta signatures pointed to carriage of CMV infection along with the matching HLA type. Points the paper makes about the study in general: The ex vivo response was dominated by HLA-C-restricted CMV-specific TCR beta clonotypes, and the single most frequent clonotype in two of eight donors was supplied by these HLA-C-restricted clonotypes. In both this cohort and an independent cohort of approximately 350 donors, the cumulative frequency of public TCR beta family members distinguished carriers of CMV infection plus the relevant HLA type.

This clonotype was seen many times. The clone's antigen remains unknown. Base quality data are lacking; no much larger clone is found one base away. The instrument given in TCRdb is Illumina HiSeq 1500. TCRdb redid the processing of the public reads, applying fastp at Q25 and MiXCR, and retained in-frame beta chains. A single entry per CDR3 protein holds the most common genes and DNA from its merged rows. The sample profile shows around 280,000 distinct CDR3 sequences; about 9.2% of them were found once. Together, the top ten hold less than 3% of the sample. Sequencing was done on a sample of PBMCs. This clonotype originated in a human donor in good health (CMV status not recorded). Some clones in this sample may be carry-over from other donors' samples.

The CDR3 here reads CASSQSSRPDDQETQYF. In nucleotide form, the sequence is TGCGCCAGCAGCCAGAGTAGCCGACCGGACGACCAAGAGACCCAGTACTTC. Rearrangement joined TRBV4-1 to TRBJ2-5; no D gene call is confident. Trimming removed 3 bases from V and 0 bases from J, leaving 17 bases between the germline ends. Reading the germline V gene gives CDR1 MGHRA and CDR2 YSYEKL. CDR3 length: 17 amino acids, cysteine to phenylalanine. Only CDR3 DNA remains: 51 bases, in frame from the first base.